The 22 T cell receptor beta chains in this list originate from one sample, sequenced in a study of blood T cells in healthy people across ages. Next came a second PCR, run for about 7 to 12 cycles, which used a sample-barcoded 5' primer along with a J-beta primer mix. Each CDR3 protein is one row after TCRdb ran MiXCR on the 5' RACE reads. This sample has about 900,000 distinct CDR3 sequences, with about 48% found just once. Sequenced sample: blood. The receptors shown here come from a man aged 25 to 45 in good health.

This clonotype was seen a few times. CDR3 loop: CASILVETQYF. CDR3 nucleotides: TGTGCCAGCATCCTCGTAGAGACCCAGTACTTC. This chain joins TRBV5-5 and TRBJ2-5; D is unresolved. The CDR3 length is 11 residues. Looked up from germline, CDR1 is SGHKS and CDR2 is YYEKEE (reference sequence). V lost 6 bases and J 4 bases, leaving 7 bases between the germline ends.

This clonotype occurred many times. V usage is TRBV6-6 and J usage is TRBJ2-3; 8 positions agree with TRBD1. This CDR3 is built from 15 residues. Per the germline V gene, CDR1 is MNHNY and CDR2 is SVGAGI (reference sequence). Unmatched junction bases numbered 5, after V lost 5 bases and J lost 1 base. This CDR3 reads CASSLRGRRTDTQYF. The CDR3 nucleotides are TGTGCCAGCAGTCTCAGGGGGCGGCGCACAGATACGCAGTATTTT.

This clonotype has more than one count but fewer than ten. The V gene is TRBV12-3 or TRBV12-4, the J gene TRBJ2-3; 9 bases are shared with TRBD1. V shed 3 bases and J 5 bases; nucleotides not matched to a gene: 9. The CDR3 totals 16 residues. The DNA for the CDR3 is TGTGCCAGCAGTTTTACAGGGGGCAATTTGGGAGATACGCAGTATTTT. It codes for CASSFTGGNLGDTQYF.

This chain joins TRBV12-3 or TRBV12-4 and TRBJ2-7, with D tentatively TRBD1 (6 bases). V was trimmed by 5 bases and J by 4 bases, leaving 15 bases between them. This CDR3 is built from 14 residues. The CDR3 reads CASSTAGEEYEQYF. The CDR3 DNA follows: TGTGCCAGCAGTACCGCAGGGGAAGAGTACGAGCAGTACTTC.

This clonotype was seen more than once but under ten times. This sequence joins TRBV6-1 and TRBJ2-7; D not resolved. TRBJ2-5 matches the DNA end more closely, so the J call is doubtful. This CDR3 comprises 11 residues. CDR1 and CDR2 from the germline V gene are MNHNS and SASEGT. Here the CDR3 reads CASILSETQYF. The CDR3 DNA follows: TGTGCCAGCATACTTTCGGAGACCCAGTACTTC.

This sequence joins TRBV7-9 and TRBJ1-1; D remains unclear. Trimming pared 4 bases from V and 0 bases from J, leaving 9 bases between. The CDR3 is 14 amino acids. Looked up from germline, CDR1 is SEHNR and CDR2 is FQNEAQ (reference sequence). This CDR3 is CASSYSEMNTEAFF. In nucleotides, the CDR3 is TGTGCCAGCAGCTACAGTGAGATGAACACTGAAGCTTTCTTT.

This chain connects TRBV30 to TRBJ2-5; D might be TRBD2 (6 bases). Germline lookup yields CDR1 GTSNPN and CDR2 SVGIG (reference sequence). V shed 2 bases and J shed 11 bases, with 18 bases lying between them. This CDR3 contains 13 residues. The CDR3 is CAWSSGESGEQYF. CDR3 in DNA: TGTGCCTGGAGTTCGGGGGAATCTGGGGAGCAGTACTTC.

The rearrangement joins TRBV10-3 to TRBJ1-3; TRBD1 aligns across 8 bases. Germline V lookup: CDR1 ENHRY, CDR2 SYGVKD. The CDR3 covers 14 residues. Trimming removed 6 bases from V and 4 bases from J; junction bases left unmatched: 5. The chain's CDR3 is CAIRETGDGNTIYF. The CDR3 DNA reads TGTGCCATCAGGGAGACAGGGGACGGAAACACCATATATTTT.

This chain links TRBV20-1 with TRBJ2-7, with D perhaps TRBD1 (6 bases). Germline V gene sequence: CDR1 DFQATT, CDR2 SNEGSKA (reference sequence). This CDR3 region has 14 residues. The V and J ends lost 5 bases and 4 bases respectively, with 18 bases between them. The CDR3 sequence: CSAYSPGQGYEQYF. The CDR3 DNA follows: TGCAGTGCTTACTCCCCGGGACAAGGATACGAGCAGTACTTC.

This clonotype was seen many times. V usage is TRBV12-3 or TRBV12-4 and J usage is TRBJ1-2; 7 bases are shared with TRBD1. This CDR3 has 13 amino acids. V was pared by 3 bases and J by 4 bases, with 2 bases of the junction left unmatched. This CDR3 is CASSFGTVYGYTF. In DNA, the CDR3 is TGTGCCAGCAGTTTCGGGACAGTCTATGGCTACACCTTC.

This clonotype was seen a handful of times. This chain joins TRBV2 and TRBJ1-6; no reliable D call. This CDR3 is 14 amino acids long. Germline CDR1 reads SNHLY; CDR2 reads FYNNEI. Trimming took off 7 bases at V and 6 bases at J, with 13 bases between the two ends. CDR3 sequence: CASTPEAFNSPLHF. CDR3 coding DNA: TGTGCCAGCACCCCGGAGGCTTTTAATTCACCCCTCCACTTT.

The chain uses TRBV28 and TRBJ1-6; 10 bases map to TRBD1. The CDR3 length is 16 residues. Germline assignment: CDR1 MDHEN and CDR2 SYDVKM. V was pared by 1 base and J by 6 bases, with 3 bases of the junction left unmatched. The DNA of the CDR3 is TGTGCCAGCAGTTTATTAGGGGACAGGGGTAATTCACCCCTCCACTTT. Protein sequence: CASSLLGDRGNSPLHF.

This clonotype appeared a few times. This chain joins TRBV29-1 and TRBJ1-1; perhaps TRBD1 as D (6 bases). This CDR3 comprises 12 residues. Germline V CDR1 and CDR2: SQVTM, ANQGSEA. Trimming cost V 6 bases and J 5 bases, with 13 bases left between them. The CDR3 sequence: CSVQGGETEAFF. In DNA form, the CDR3 reads TGCAGCGTACAGGGAGGGGAAACTGAAGCTTTCTTT.

Concerning this clonotype itself: An end of the junction does not agree with germline; a read error may underlie this. V usage is TRBV6-5 and J usage is TRBJ2-4; D is tentatively TRBD1 or TRBD2 (5 bases each). The DNA end is more similar to TRBJ2-7, so the J call may be wrong. Germline CDR1 is MNHEY and CDR2 is SVGAGI. This CDR3 contains 15 residues. This CDR3 is CAGSRPGPKKDEQYF. The DNA for the CDR3 is TGTGCCGGCAGCAGACCGGGACCTAAGAAGGACGAGCAGTACTTC.

This clonotype has at least ten counts. An end of the junction differs from the germline gene, which may be a read error. The chain combines TRBV5-1 with TRBJ2-7; maybe TRBD2 (5 bases). The CDR3 consists of 12 residues. The germline V gene has CDR1 SGHRS and CDR2 YFSETQ. CDR3 in DNA: TGTGCCAGCAGTTTCGGGGCCTACGAGCAGTACTTC. Its protein is CASSFGAYEQYF.

J is TRBJ1-1 and V is TRBV29-1; D perhaps matches TRBD1 (6 bases). With 7 bases removed from V and 0 bases from J, the gap between germline ends came to 15 bases. The CDR3 covers 14 residues. Germline V gives CDR1 SQVTM, CDR2 ANQGSEA. CDR3 DNA: TGCAGCGGATCGGACCGGGACATGAACACTGAAGCTTTCTTT. Protein sequence: CSGSDRDMNTEAFF.

Of note for this clonotype: At one of its ends the junction is not consistent with the germline gene, which may arise from a read error. The chain employs TRBV7-9 and TRBJ1-1; D is ambiguous. The V gene's germline CDR1 is SEHNR and CDR2 FQNEAQ (reference sequence). CDR3 length: 13 amino acids. CDR3 DNA sequence: TGTGCCAACAGCTTCACATTCGACACTGAAGCTTTCTTT. It translates to CANSFTFDTEAFF.

This clonotype has just a few counts. This chain joins TRBV12-3 or TRBV12-4 and TRBJ1-5, with unresolved D. V was shortened by 4 bases and J by 4 bases, with 8 bases between the two germline ends. CDR3 length: 13 amino acids. DNA for the CDR3: TGTGCCAGCAGTTCTGTTAATAATCAGCCCCAGCATTTT. This encodes CASSSVNNQPQHF.

The chain joins TRBV6-5 to TRBJ2-7; D is perhaps TRBD1 (5 bases). This CDR3 has 13 residues. V dropped 5 bases and J dropped 2 bases, with 10 bases sitting between them. Germline values: CDR1 MNHEY, CDR2 SVGAGI. CDR3 DNA sequence: TGTGCCAGCAGTAGACAGAGCGCCTACGAGCAGTACTTC. Translation: CASSRQSAYEQYF.

This clonotype appeared many times. The chain combines TRBV7-2 with TRBJ2-1; TRBD2 aligns across 13 bases. Germline CDR1 and CDR2: SGHTA and FQGNSA. The CDR3 length is 15 residues. V lost 6 bases and J lost 3; bases outside the gene matches: 2. CDR3 coding DNA: TGTGCCAGCAGTTGGACTAGCGGGGGCTACAATGAGCAGTTCTTC. It translates to CASSWTSGGYNEQFF.

V and J are TRBV28 and TRBJ2-3; 7 bases align to TRBD1. The CDR3 covers 15 residues. V was clipped by 7 bases and J by 4 bases; unmatched bases: 11. The germline V gene encodes CDR1 MDHEN and CDR2 SYDVKM. The CDR3 sequence: CASTRGDRDADTQYF. CDR3 DNA sequence: TGTGCCAGCACCCGAGGAGACAGGGACGCAGATACGCAGTATTTT.

The chain has TRBV6-1 and TRBJ1-2, with unresolved D. Germline-derived CDR1 and CDR2 are MNHNS and SASEGT. The CDR3 is made up of 13 amino acids. V was cut by 1 base and J by 4 bases, with 7 bases left in between. As DNA, the CDR3 is TGTGCCAGCAGTGAAGGCCAGACCTATGGCTACACCTTC. Its protein is CASSEGQTYGYTF.